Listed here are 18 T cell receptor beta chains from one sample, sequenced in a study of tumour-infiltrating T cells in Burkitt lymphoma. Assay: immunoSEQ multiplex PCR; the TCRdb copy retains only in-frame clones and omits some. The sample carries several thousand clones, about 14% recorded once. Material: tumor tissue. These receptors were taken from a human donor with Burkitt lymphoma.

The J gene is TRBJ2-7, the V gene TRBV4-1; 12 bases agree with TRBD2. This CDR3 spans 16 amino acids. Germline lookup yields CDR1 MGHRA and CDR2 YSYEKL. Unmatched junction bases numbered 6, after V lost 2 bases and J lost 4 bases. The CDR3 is CASSQPPGLAGYEQYF. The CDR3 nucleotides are TGCGCCAGCAGCCAACCTCCGGGACTAGCGGGTTACGAGCAGTACTTC.

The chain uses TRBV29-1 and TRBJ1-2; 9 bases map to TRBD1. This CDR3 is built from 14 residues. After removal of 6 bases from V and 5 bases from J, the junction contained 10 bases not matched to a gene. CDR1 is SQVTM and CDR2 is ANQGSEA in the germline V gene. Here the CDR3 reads CSVDRGSGQYGYTF. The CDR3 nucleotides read TGCAGCGTGGACAGGGGATCGGGACAGTATGGCTACACCTTC.

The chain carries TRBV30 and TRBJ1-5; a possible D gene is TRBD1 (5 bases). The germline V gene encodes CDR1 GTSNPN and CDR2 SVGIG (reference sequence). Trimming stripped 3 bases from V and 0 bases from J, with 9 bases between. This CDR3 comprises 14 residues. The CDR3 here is CAWSRAYSNQPQHF. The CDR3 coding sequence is TGTGCCTGGAGCAGGGCGTATAGCAATCAGCCCCAGCATTTT.

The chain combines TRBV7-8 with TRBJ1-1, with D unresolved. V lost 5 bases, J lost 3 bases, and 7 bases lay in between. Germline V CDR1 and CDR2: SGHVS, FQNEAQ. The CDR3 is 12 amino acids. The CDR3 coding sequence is TGTGCCAGCAGCATGGGTTACACTGAAGCTTTCTTT. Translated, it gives CASSMGYTEAFF.

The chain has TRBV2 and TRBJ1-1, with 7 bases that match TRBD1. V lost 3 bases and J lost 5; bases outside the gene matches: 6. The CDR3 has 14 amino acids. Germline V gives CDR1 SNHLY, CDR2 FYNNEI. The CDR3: CASSDRGGRTEAFF. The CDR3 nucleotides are TGTGCCAGCAGTGACAGGGGGGGCCGGACTGAAGCTTTCTTT.

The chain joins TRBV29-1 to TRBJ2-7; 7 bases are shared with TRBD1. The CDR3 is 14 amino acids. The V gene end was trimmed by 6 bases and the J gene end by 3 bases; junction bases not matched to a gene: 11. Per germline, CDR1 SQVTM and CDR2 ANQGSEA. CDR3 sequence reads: CSVRAPTGNYEQYF. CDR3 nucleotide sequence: TGCAGCGTCCGGGCCCCGACAGGGAACTACGAGCAGTACTTC.

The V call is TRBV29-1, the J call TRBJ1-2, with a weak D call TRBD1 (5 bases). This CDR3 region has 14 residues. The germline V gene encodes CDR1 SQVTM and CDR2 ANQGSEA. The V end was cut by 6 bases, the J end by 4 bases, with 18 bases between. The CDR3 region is CSVATAVGVYGYTF. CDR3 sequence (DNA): TGCAGCGTGGCGACAGCCGTCGGGGTCTATGGCTACACCTTC.

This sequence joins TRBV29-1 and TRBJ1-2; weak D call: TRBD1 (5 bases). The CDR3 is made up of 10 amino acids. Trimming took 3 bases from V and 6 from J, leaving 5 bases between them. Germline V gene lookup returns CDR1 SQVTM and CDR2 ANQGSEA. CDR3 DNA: TGCAGCGTTGAGGGGGATGGCTACACCTTC. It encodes CSVEGDGYTF. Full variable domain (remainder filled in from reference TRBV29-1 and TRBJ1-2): SAVISQKPSRDICQRGTSLTIQCQVDSQVTMMFWYRQQPGQSLTLIATANQGSEATYESGFVIDKFPISRPNLTFSTLTVSNMSPEDSSIYLCSVEGDGYTFGSGTRLTVV.

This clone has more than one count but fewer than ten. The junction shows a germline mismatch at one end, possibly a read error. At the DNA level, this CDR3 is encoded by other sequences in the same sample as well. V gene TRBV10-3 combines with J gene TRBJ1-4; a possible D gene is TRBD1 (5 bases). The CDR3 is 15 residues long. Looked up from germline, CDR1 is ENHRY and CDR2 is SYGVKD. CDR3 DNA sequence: TGTGCCATTAGTGAGAGCACAGGTGGGAGTGAAAAACTGTTTTTT. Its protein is CAISESTGGSEKLFF.

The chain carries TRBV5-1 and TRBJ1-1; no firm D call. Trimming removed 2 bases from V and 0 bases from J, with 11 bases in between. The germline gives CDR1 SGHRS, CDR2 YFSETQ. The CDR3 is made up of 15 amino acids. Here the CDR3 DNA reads TGCGCCAGCAGCTTATACAGAGAAGTGAACACTGAAGCTTTCTTT. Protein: CASSLYREVNTEAFF.

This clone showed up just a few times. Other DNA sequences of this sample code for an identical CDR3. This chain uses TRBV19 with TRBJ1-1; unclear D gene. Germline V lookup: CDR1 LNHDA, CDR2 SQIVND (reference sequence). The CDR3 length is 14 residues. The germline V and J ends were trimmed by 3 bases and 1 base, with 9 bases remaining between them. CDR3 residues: CASSIKGRNTEAFF. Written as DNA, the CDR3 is TGTGCCAGTAGTATCAAGGGCAGGAACACTGAAGCTTTCTTT.

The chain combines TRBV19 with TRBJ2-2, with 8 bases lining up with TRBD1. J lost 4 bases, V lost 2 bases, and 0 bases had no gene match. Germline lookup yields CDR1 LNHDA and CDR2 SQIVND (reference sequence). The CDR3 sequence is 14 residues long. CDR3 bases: TGTGCCAGTAGTATAACAGGGGGCACCGGGGAGCTGTTTTTT. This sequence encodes CASSITGGTGELFF.

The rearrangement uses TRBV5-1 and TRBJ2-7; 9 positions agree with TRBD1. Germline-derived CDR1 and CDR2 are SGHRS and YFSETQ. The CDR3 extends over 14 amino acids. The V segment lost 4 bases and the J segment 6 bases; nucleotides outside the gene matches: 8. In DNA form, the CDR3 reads TGCGCCAGCAGCCTCCGGACAGGGGACGGCGAGCAGTACTTC. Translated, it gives CASSLRTGDGEQYF.

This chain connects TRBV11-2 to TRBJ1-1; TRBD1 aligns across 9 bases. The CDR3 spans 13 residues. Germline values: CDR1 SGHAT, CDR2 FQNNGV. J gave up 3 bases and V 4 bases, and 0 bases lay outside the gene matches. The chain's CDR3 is CASSWTGDTEAFF. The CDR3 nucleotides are TGTGCCAGCAGCTGGACAGGGGACACTGAAGCTTTCTTT.

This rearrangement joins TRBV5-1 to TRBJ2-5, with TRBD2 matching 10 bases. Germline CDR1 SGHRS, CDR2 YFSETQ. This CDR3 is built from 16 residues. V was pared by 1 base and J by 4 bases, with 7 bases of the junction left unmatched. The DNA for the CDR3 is TGCGCCAGCAGCTTGACTAGCGGGGCTGTGGGAGAGACCCAGTACTTC. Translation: CASSLTSGAVGETQYF.

The CDR3 protein is CASSRIRDSLKNEQFF. The CDR3, as DNA: TGTGCCAGCAGCCGTATCCGGGACAGTCTGAAAAATGAGCAGTTCTTC. The chain uses TRBV7-9 and TRBJ2-1, with 7 bases that match TRBD1. Looked up from germline, CDR1 is SEHNR and CDR2 is FQNEAQ (reference sequence). The J segment lost 7 bases and the V segment lost 5 bases, leaving 14 bases of the junction unmatched. The CDR3 has 16 residues.

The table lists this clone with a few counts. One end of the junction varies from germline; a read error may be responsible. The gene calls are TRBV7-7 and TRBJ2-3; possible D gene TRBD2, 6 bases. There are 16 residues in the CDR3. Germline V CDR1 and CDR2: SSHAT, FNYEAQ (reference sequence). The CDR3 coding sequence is TGTGCTAGCAGCTCTTACCCTGCGGGGCCCACAGATACGCAGTATTTT. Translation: CASSSYPAGPTDTQYF.

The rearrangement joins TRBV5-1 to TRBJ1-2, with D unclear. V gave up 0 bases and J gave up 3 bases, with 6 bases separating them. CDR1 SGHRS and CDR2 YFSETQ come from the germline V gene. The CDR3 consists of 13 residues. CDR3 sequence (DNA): TGCGCCAGCAGCTTGGACAGTGACTATGGCTACACCTTC. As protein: CASSLDSDYGYTF.